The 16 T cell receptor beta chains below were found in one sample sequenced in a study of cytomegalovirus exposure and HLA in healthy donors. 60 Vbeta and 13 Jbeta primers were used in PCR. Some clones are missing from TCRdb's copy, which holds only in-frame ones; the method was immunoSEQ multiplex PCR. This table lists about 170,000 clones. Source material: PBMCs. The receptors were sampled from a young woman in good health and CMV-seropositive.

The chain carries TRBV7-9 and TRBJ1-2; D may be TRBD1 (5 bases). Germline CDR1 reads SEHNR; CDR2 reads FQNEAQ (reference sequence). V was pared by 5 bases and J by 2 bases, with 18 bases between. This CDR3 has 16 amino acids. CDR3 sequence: CASSHKLAGKNYGYTF. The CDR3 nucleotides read TGTGCCAGCAGCCATAAATTGGCAGGGAAGAACTATGGCTACACCTTC.

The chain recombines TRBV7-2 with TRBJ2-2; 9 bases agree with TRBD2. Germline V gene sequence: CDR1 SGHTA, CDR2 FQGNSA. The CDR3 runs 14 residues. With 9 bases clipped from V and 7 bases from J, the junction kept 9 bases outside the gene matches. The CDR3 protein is CASTSGFVGGELFF. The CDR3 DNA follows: TGTGCCAGTACTAGCGGGTTTGTGGGCGGGGAGCTGTTTTTT.

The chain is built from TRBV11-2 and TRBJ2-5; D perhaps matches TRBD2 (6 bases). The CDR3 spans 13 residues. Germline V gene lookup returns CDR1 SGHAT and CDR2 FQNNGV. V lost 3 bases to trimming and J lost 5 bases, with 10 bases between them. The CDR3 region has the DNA TGTGCCAGCAGCTTGGGGACTGACGAGACCCAGTACTTC. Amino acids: CASSLGTDETQYF. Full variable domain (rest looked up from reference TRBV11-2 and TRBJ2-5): EAGVAQSPRYKIIEKRQSVAFWCNPISGHATLYWYQQILGQGPKLLIQFQNNGVVDDSQLPKDRFSAERLKGVDSTLKIQPAKLEDSAVYLCASSLGTDETQYFGPGTRLLVL.

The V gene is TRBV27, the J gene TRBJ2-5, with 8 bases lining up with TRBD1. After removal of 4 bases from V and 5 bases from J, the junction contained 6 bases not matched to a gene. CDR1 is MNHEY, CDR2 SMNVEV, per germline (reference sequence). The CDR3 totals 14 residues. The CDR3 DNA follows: TGTGCCAGCAGTTCCTCAGGGGGCGGGGAGACCCAGTACTTC. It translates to CASSSSGGGETQYF.

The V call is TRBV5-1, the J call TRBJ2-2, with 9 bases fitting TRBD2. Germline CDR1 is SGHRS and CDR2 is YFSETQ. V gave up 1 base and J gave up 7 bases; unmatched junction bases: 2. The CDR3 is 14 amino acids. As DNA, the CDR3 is TGCGCCAGCAGCTTGCGACTAGCGGACGGGGAGCTGTTTTTT. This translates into CASSLRLADGELFF.

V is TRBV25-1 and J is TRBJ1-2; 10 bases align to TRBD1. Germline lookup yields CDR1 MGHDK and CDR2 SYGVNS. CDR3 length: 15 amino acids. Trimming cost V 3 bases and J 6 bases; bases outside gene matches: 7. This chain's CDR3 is CASSDPGTGVDGYTF. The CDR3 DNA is TGTGCCAGCAGTGATCCCGGGACAGGGGTTGATGGCTACACCTTC.

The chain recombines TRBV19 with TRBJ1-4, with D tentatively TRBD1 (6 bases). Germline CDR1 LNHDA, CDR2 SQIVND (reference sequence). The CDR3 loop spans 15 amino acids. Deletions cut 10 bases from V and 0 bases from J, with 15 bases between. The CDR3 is CATKDRSATNEKLFF. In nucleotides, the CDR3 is TGTGCCACAAAAGACAGGTCTGCAACTAATGAAAAACTGTTTTTT.

CDR3: CASSIGTGGNYGYTF. In DNA form, the CDR3 reads TGTGCCAGCAGCATTGGGACAGGGGGAAACTATGGCTACACCTTC. The chain combines TRBV7-9 with TRBJ1-2; 11 nucleotides agree with TRBD1. V was clipped by 5 bases and J by 2 bases; unmatched bases: 4. CDR1 and CDR2 from the germline V gene are SEHNR and FQNEAQ (reference sequence). The CDR3 is 15 amino acids.

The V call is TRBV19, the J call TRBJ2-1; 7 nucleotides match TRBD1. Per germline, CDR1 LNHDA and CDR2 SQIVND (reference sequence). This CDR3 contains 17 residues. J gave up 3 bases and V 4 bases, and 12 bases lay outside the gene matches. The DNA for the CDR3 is TGTGCCAGTAGTAAAAACTACAGGGGAGAGGGCTACAATGAGCAGTTCTTC. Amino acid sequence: CASSKNYRGEGYNEQFF.

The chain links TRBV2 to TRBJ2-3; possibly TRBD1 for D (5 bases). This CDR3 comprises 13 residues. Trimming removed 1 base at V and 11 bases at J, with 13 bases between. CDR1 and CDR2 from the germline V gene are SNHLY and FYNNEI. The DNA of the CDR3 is TGTGCCAGCAGTGAAGAGGGGCAGACGCGGCAGTATTTT. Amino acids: CASSEEGQTRQYF.

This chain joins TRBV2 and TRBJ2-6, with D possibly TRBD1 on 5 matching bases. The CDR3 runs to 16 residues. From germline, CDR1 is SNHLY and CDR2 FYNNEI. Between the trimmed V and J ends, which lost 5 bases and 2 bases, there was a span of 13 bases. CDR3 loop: CASSPSGIPGANVLTF. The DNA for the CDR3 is TGTGCCAGCAGTCCATCAGGGATACCTGGGGCCAACGTCCTGACTTTC. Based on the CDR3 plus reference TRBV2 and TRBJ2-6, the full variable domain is EPEVTQTPSHQVTQMGQEVILRCVPISNHLYFYWYRQILGQKVEFLVSFYNNEISEKSEIFDDQFSVERPDGSNFTLKIRSTKLEDSAMYFCASSPSGIPGANVLTFGAGSRLTVL.

The CDR3 sequence: CASSLYGRGDTQYF. CDR3 nucleotides: TGTGCCAGCAGCTTGTACGGGAGGGGTGATACGCAGTATTTT. The chain carries TRBV5-4 and TRBJ2-3, with 8 nucleotides matching TRBD2. V lost 1 base, J lost 6 bases, and 4 bases stayed unmatched. Germline V CDR1 and CDR2: SGHNT, YYREEE (reference sequence). This CDR3 contains 14 residues. Variable domain in full (rest from reference TRBV5-4 and TRBJ2-3): ETGVTQSPTHLIKTRGQQVTLRCSSQSGHNTVSWYQQALGQGPQFIFQYYREEENGRGNFPPRFSGLQFPNYSSELNVNALELDDSALYLCASSLYGRGDTQYFGPGTRLTVL.

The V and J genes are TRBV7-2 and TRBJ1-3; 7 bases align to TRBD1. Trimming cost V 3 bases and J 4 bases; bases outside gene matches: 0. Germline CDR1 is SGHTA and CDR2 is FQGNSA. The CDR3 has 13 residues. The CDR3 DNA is TGTGCCAGCAGCTTGGGACAGGGAAACACCATATATTTT. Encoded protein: CASSLGQGNTIYF.

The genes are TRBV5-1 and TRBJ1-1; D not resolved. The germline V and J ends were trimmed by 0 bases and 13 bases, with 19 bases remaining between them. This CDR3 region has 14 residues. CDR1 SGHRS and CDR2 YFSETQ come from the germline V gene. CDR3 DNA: TGCGCCAGCAGCTTGGAGGCGGAGAGTAAGAGGTATTTCTTT. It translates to CASSLEAESKRYFF. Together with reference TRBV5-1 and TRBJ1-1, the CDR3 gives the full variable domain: KAGVTQTPRYLIKTRGQQVTLSCSPISGHRSVSWYQQTPGQGLQFLFEYFSETQRNKGNFPGRFSGRQFSNSRSEMNVSTLELGDSALYLCASSLEAESKRYFFGQGTRLTVV.

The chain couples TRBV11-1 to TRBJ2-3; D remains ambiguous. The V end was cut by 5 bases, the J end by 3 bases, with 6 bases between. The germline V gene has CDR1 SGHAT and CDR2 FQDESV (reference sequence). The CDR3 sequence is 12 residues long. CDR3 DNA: TGTGCCAGCAGCCTACCTACAGATACGCAGTATTTT. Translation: CASSLPTDTQYF.

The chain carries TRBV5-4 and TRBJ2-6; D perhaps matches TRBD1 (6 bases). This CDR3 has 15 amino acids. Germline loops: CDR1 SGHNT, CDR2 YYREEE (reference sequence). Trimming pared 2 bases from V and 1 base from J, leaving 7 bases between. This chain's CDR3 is CASSLGGSGANVLTF. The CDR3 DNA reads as TGTGCCAGCAGCTTAGGGGGATCTGGGGCCAACGTCCTGACTTTC.